Listed here are 29 T cell receptor beta chains from one sample, sequenced in a study of cytomegalovirus exposure and HLA in healthy donors. Primers for the PCR totalled 60 Vbeta and 13 Jbeta. The method was immunoSEQ multiplex PCR; TCRdb's version includes in-frame clones alone and lacks a portion of them. The table shows around 110,000 clones, with under 80% occurring only once. The sample comprised PBMCs. The receptors were gathered from a man aged 55 to 70 in good health and CMV-seronegative.

The genes are TRBV5-4 and TRBJ2-5; the match to TRBD1 covers 7 bases. The CDR3 totals 17 residues. With V trimmed by 4 bases and J by 2 bases, 14 bases remained unmatched. The germline CDR1 and CDR2 sequences are SGHNT and YYREEE (reference sequence). The CDR3 nucleotides read TGTGCCAGCAGCGGTGACGGTCCGACAGGGTTACAAGAGACCCAGTACTTC. Translating it yields CASSGDGPTGLQETQYF.

This clone came up once. The genes are TRBV9 and TRBJ2-7, with D possibly being TRBD2 (6 bases). The CDR3 has 16 amino acids. Per the germline V gene, CDR1 is SGDLS and CDR2 is YYNGEE. V was trimmed by 2 bases and J by 6 bases, leaving 21 bases between them. The CDR3 nucleotides are TGTGCCAGCAGCGTGGAGGGGACGGGGGTATCTTCCGAGCAGTACTTC. Amino acids: CASSVEGTGVSSEQYF. Based on the CDR3 plus reference TRBV9 and TRBJ2-7, the full variable domain is DSGVTQTPKHLITATGQRVTLRCSPRSGDLSVYWYQQSLDQGLQFLIQYYNGEERAKGNILERFSAQQFPDLHSELNLSSLELGDSALYFCASSVEGTGVSSEQYFGPGTRLTVT.

The chain combines TRBV5-1 with TRBJ2-1; 7 positions agree with TRBD1. Germline trimming cut 6 bases from V and 2 bases from J; bases unmatched to any gene: 5. The CDR3 loop spans 14 amino acids. Germline V gives CDR1 SGHRS, CDR2 YFSETQ. The CDR3 DNA follows: TGCGCCAGCACAGAGGACAGGCCCTACAATGAGCAGTTCTTC. The encoded protein is CASTEDRPYNEQFF.

This chain uses TRBV27 with TRBJ1-4; D possibly corresponds to TRBD1 (5 bases). From germline, CDR1 is MNHEY and CDR2 SMNVEV (reference sequence). The CDR3 is made up of 16 amino acids. Trimming cost V 5 bases and J 4 bases, with 17 bases left between them. The CDR3 bases are TGTGCCAGCAGTCCTCACGCCGGGACTCATAATGAAAAACTGTTTTTT. Translation gives CASSPHAGTHNEKLFF.

The chain couples TRBV5-1 to TRBJ2-5; 10 nucleotides agree with TRBD2. The length of the CDR3 is 15 residues. CDR1 and CDR2 from the germline V gene are SGHRS and YFSETQ. After removal of 4 bases from V and 1 base from J, the junction contained 4 bases not matched to a gene. The CDR3 DNA is TGCGCCAGCAGCCCTAGCGGGGGCCTCCAAGAGACCCAGTACTTC. Amino acid sequence: CASSPSGGLQETQYF.

The chain couples TRBV20-1 to TRBJ1-2, with 8 bases aligning to TRBD1. This CDR3 is built from 10 residues. Germline V gives CDR1 DFQATT, CDR2 SNEGSKA (reference sequence). CDR3 sequence reads: CSRTGGGYTF. CDR3 in DNA: TGCAGCCGAACAGGGGGAGGCTACACCTTC.

This clone was detected only once. The chain is built from TRBV9 and TRBJ1-6, with D tentatively TRBD1 (6 bases). The germline gives CDR1 SGDLS, CDR2 YYNGEE. V was pared by 4 bases and J by 9 bases, with 8 bases between. CDR3 length: 12 amino acids. CDR3 sequence reads: CASSLQGSPLHF. DNA for the CDR3: TGTGCCAGCAGCCTACAGGGTTCACCCCTCCACTTT.

The rearrangement links TRBV9 to TRBJ1-1, with 7 nucleotides matching TRBD1. The germline V gene encodes CDR1 SGDLS and CDR2 YYNGEE. J lost 4 bases, V lost 0 bases, and 6 bases had no gene match. The CDR3 covers 15 residues. CDR3 DNA sequence: TGTGCCAGCAGCGTAGTAGGGGGCGGTAGCACTGAAGCTTTCTTT. Translating it yields CASSVVGGGSTEAFF.

This rearrangement joins TRBV12-5 to TRBJ2-1, with TRBD2 matching over 8 bases. V gave up 7 bases and J gave up 3 bases; unmatched junction bases: 8. The CDR3 covers 15 residues. Germline CDR1 reads LGHNT; CDR2 reads FRNRAP. In DNA, the CDR3 is TGTGCTAGTGCCTTCGGGGGGGGAAACTACAATGAGCAGTTCTTC. Its protein is CASAFGGGNYNEQFF.

This chain joins TRBV6-6 and TRBJ1-2; D uncertain. Germline CDR1 reads MNHNY; CDR2 reads SVGAGI (reference sequence). The V end was cut by 6 bases, the J end by 8 bases, with 10 bases between. The CDR3 extends over 11 amino acids. The CDR3 loop reads CASSPAAGYTF. The CDR3 DNA reads TGTGCCAGCAGCCCGGCGGCGGGCTACACCTTC.

The table lists this clone with a few counts. The V gene is TRBV25-1, the J gene TRBJ2-7, with D possibly being TRBD1 (6 bases). The CDR3 has 15 residues. CDR1 is MGHDK and CDR2 is SYGVNS in the germline V gene. V shed 1 base and J shed 5 bases, with 15 bases lying between them. CDR3 bases: TGTGCCAGCAGTGAATCCCCCCCCAGGGGTAACGAGCAGTACTTC. It encodes CASSESPPRGNEQYF.

The chain uses TRBV9 and TRBJ2-5; 7 bases match TRBD2. The V gene end was trimmed by 6 bases and the J gene end by 0 bases; junction bases not matched to a gene: 8. The CDR3 runs 15 residues. Germline CDR1 and CDR2: SGDLS and YYNGEE. This chain's CDR3 is CASTPQAGNQETQYF. CDR3 DNA sequence: TGTGCCAGCACCCCCCAAGCGGGGAACCAAGAGACCCAGTACTTC.

The rearrangement joins TRBV6-5 to TRBJ1-2; 7 bases match TRBD1. This CDR3 contains 15 residues. Germline trimming cut 0 bases from V and 6 bases from J; bases unmatched to any gene: 7. In germline, CDR1 is MNHEY, CDR2 SVGAGI. The CDR3 reads CASSYSIGQVHGYTF. DNA for the CDR3: TGTGCCAGCAGTTACTCGATTGGACAGGTTCATGGCTACACCTTC.

The chain links TRBV7-2 to TRBJ1-1; D not resolved. The CDR3 is 13 residues long. Looked up from germline, CDR1 is SGHTA and CDR2 is FQGNSA. The V end was cut by 1 base, the J end by 4 bases, with 7 bases between. CDR3 nucleotide sequence: TGTGCCAGCAGCTTAGTTCGGTTCACTGAAGCTTTCTTT. It translates to CASSLVRFTEAFF.

The chain employs TRBV27 and TRBJ2-3; 8 nucleotides line up with TRBD2. The CDR3 extends over 14 amino acids. CDR1 and CDR2 (germline): MNHEY, SMNVEV (reference sequence). J gave up 0 bases and V 11 bases, and 7 bases lay outside the gene matches. The DNA for the CDR3 is TGTGCCTCGGGGGCTAGCGGGAGCACAGATACGCAGTATTTT. The encoded protein is CASGASGSTDTQYF.

The rearrangement uses TRBV7-2 and TRBJ1-2, with D hard to call. Per germline, CDR1 SGHTA and CDR2 FQGNSA. V lost 5 bases, J lost 7 bases, and 14 bases lay in between. This CDR3 contains 13 residues. The CDR3 region is CASSHEVRSGYTF. The CDR3, as DNA: TGTGCCAGCAGCCATGAGGTACGGAGTGGCTACACCTTC. Complete variable domain (other parts from reference TRBV7-2 and TRBJ1-2): GAGVSQSPSNKVTEKGKDVELRCDPISGHTALYWYRQSLGQGLEFLIYFQGNSAPDKSGLPSDRFSAERTGGSVSTLTIQRTQQEDSAVYLCASSHEVRSGYTFGSGTRLTVV.

This chain links TRBV6-5 with TRBJ2-2, with 8 bases lining up with TRBD1. V lost 6 bases to trimming and J lost 1 base; unmatched junction nucleotides: 1. CDR3 length: 14 residues. Germline assignment: CDR1 MNHEY and CDR2 SVGAGI. In nucleotides, the CDR3 is TGTGCCAGCAGGGGGACAGGGAACACCGGGGAGCTGTTTTTT. It yields the protein CASRGTGNTGELFF.

The table lists this clone with a few counts. The chain recombines TRBV5-4 with TRBJ2-5, with D tentatively TRBD1 (5 bases). This CDR3 is built from 13 residues. Trimming removed 4 bases from V and 5 bases from J, with 12 bases in between. Germline values: CDR1 SGHNT, CDR2 YYREEE (reference sequence). The CDR3 region is CASSHKSGETQYF. The CDR3 nucleotides are TGTGCCAGCAGCCATAAGTCAGGGGAGACCCAGTACTTC.

V and J are TRBV27 and TRBJ1-1, with D perhaps TRBD1 (5 bases). CDR3 length: 13 residues. Germline V gives CDR1 MNHEY, CDR2 SMNVEV (reference sequence). Trimming took 3 bases from V and 5 from J, leaving 10 bases between them. In nucleotides, the CDR3 is TGTGCCAGCAGTTTTTCAGGGCGGACTGAAGCTTTCTTT. It encodes CASSFSGRTEAFF.

This chain connects TRBV5-4 to TRBJ2-5; tentatively, D is TRBD2 (6 bases). The ends were cut back, 2 bases at V and 2 bases at J, with 16 bases in the middle. The CDR3 runs to 16 residues. CDR1 and CDR2 from the germline V gene are SGHNT and YYREEE (reference sequence). The CDR3 sequence: CASSLQAGSTQETQYF. The CDR3 coding sequence is TGTGCCAGCAGCTTACAGGCCGGGAGCACACAAGAGACCCAGTACTTC.

The chain couples TRBV30 to TRBJ2-1; 9 bases align to TRBD2. J was trimmed by 9 bases and V by 3 bases; bases with no gene match: 12. This CDR3 has 15 residues. Germline V gives CDR1 GTSNPN, CDR2 SVGIG (reference sequence). The CDR3 protein is CAWRPTGRGGLEQFF. The DNA for the CDR3 is TGTGCCTGGAGACCCACGGGGCGGGGGGGCCTTGAGCAGTTCTTC.

The gene calls are TRBV2 and TRBJ1-1; tentatively, D is TRBD1 (5 bases). CDR1 and CDR2 from the germline V gene are SNHLY and FYNNEI. V was cut by 3 bases and J by 5 bases, with 10 bases left in between. This CDR3 has 13 residues. Here the CDR3 reads CASSDEAGTEAFF. CDR3 sequence (DNA): TGTGCCAGCAGTGACGAGGCAGGGACTGAAGCTTTCTTT.

The chain employs TRBV9 and TRBJ2-4, with a weak D call TRBD1 (5 bases). Trimming removed 1 base from V and 6 bases from J, with 11 bases in between. Germline V gives CDR1 SGDLS, CDR2 YYNGEE. This CDR3 region has 14 residues. The CDR3 loop is CASSVSGFGNIQYF. The DNA of the CDR3 is TGTGCCAGCAGCGTATCAGGGTTCGGAAACATTCAGTACTTC.

Only one count was recorded for this clone. This rearrangement joins TRBV9 to TRBJ2-3; 11 bases fit TRBD1. The CDR3 spans 16 residues. Looked up from germline, CDR1 is SGDLS and CDR2 is YYNGEE. After removal of 0 bases from V and 4 bases from J, the junction contained 4 bases not matched to a gene. CDR3 loop: CASSVEGTGGADTQYF. CDR3 coding DNA: TGTGCCAGCAGCGTAGAGGGGACAGGGGGGGCAGATACGCAGTATTTT.

This chain joins TRBV20-1 and TRBJ1-4; a possible D gene is TRBD1 (5 bases). This CDR3 spans 11 amino acids. CDR1 is DFQATT and CDR2 is SNEGSKA in the germline V gene (reference sequence). V shed 2 bases and J shed 8 bases, with 6 bases lying between them. The CDR3 sequence is CSARRGEKLFF. DNA of the CDR3: TGCAGTGCTAGAAGGGGCGAAAAACTGTTTTTT.

In this sample, this clone turned up a few times. The genes are TRBV2 and TRBJ1-5, with 10 positions matching TRBD1. Germline CDR1 reads SNHLY; CDR2 reads FYNNEI. The CDR3 is made up of 15 amino acids. The ends lost 6 bases at V and 4 bases at J; junction bases unmatched: 6. The CDR3 reads CASSPTGGRNQPQHF. The CDR3 bases are TGTGCCAGCAGCCCGACAGGGGGCAGGAATCAGCCCCAGCATTTT.

CDR3 sequence (DNA): TGTGCCAGCAGCCCACGGGGGGGACGTATCGGGGAGCTGTTTTTT. Its protein is CASSPRGGRIGELFF. The genes are TRBV7-9 and TRBJ2-2, with TRBD2 identical over 8 bases. This CDR3 has 15 residues. In germline, CDR1 is SEHNR, CDR2 FQNEAQ (reference sequence). V gave up 5 bases and J gave up 7 bases; unmatched junction bases: 9.

This clone was seen just once. The J gene is TRBJ1-2, the V gene TRBV7-8; no definite D call. CDR3 length: 13 residues. Germline loops: CDR1 SGHVS, CDR2 FQNEAQ. Trimming left V 1 base short and J 3 bases short, with 6 bases between. The CDR3 DNA follows: TGTGCCAGCAGCTTAGGGAGGGACTATGGCTACACCTTC. The encoded protein is CASSLGRDYGYTF. The full variable domain, in which reference TRBV7-8 and TRBJ1-2 provide the parts outside the CDR3, is GAGVSQSPRYKVAKRGQDVALRCDPISGHVSLFWYQQALGQGPEFLTYFQNEAQLDKSGLPSDRFFAERPEGSVSTLKIQRTQQEDSAVYLCASSLGRDYGYTFGSGTRLTVV.

CDR3 in DNA: TGTGCCAGCAGCCAACGGACTTCTGGAAACACCATATATTTT. The encoded protein is CASSQRTSGNTIYF. The V gene is TRBV7-6, the J gene TRBJ1-3; D is undetermined. The CDR3 length is 14 residues. In germline, CDR1 is SGHVS, CDR2 FNYEAQ. V gave up 5 bases and J gave up 1 base, with 9 bases separating them.